These 30 T cell receptor beta chains originate from one sample sequenced in a study of siplizumab effects on memory and regulatory T cells. Assay used: immunoSEQ multiplex PCR; TCRdb lists only in-frame clones, some missing. This repertoire shows about 97,000 clones, around 90% found once; its top ten account for more than 10%. Source material: non-Treg CD4+ T cells sorted from blood. These receptors all come from a human donor in good health.

Turning to this clone: Different DNA sequences within this sample yield the same CDR3. The chain carries TRBV20-1 and TRBJ1-1; the D is unclear. The ends were cut back, 4 bases at V and 3 bases at J, with 6 bases in the middle. The CDR3 length is 11 residues. CDR1 and CDR2 from the germline V gene are DFQATT and SNEGSKA (reference sequence). CDR3 region: CSATYDTEAFF. As DNA, the CDR3 is TGCAGTGCTACTTATGACACTGAAGCTTTCTTT.

The chain is built from TRBV11-1 and TRBJ2-7; no reliable D call. The CDR3 is 16 residues long. The germline V gene has CDR1 SGHAT and CDR2 FQDESV (reference sequence). V was pared by 5 bases and J by 0 bases, with 17 bases between. The CDR3 sequence is CASSPLMGIGSYEQYF. CDR3 in DNA: TGTGCCAGCAGCCCCTTGATGGGGATCGGCTCCTACGAGCAGTACTTC.

J is TRBJ1-5 and V is TRBV30; tentative D call: TRBD1 (6 bases). Germline-derived CDR1 and CDR2 are GTSNPN and SVGIG (reference sequence). V was trimmed by 4 bases and J by 0 bases, leaving 7 bases between them. There are 13 residues in the CDR3. The DNA of the CDR3 is TGTGCCTGGAAGGGGGATAGCAATCAGCCCCAGCATTTT. Its translation is CAWKGDSNQPQHF.

The V and J genes are TRBV30 and TRBJ1-1, with D hard to call. The germline V and J ends were trimmed by 3 bases and 3 bases, with 5 bases remaining between them. Germline V gene sequence: CDR1 GTSNPN, CDR2 SVGIG (reference sequence). The CDR3 length is 11 residues. CDR3 amino acids: CAWRWDTEAFF. The CDR3 DNA reads as TGTGCCTGGAGGTGGGACACTGAAGCTTTCTTT.

V usage is TRBV6-5 and J usage is TRBJ2-1; TRBD1 might be the D (6 bases). V was shortened by 5 bases and J by 3 bases, with 14 bases between the two germline ends. The CDR3 has 15 amino acids. Germline V gene sequence: CDR1 MNHEY, CDR2 SVGAGI. Here the CDR3 reads CASSPSWTVYNEQFF. CDR3 sequence (DNA): TGTGCCAGCAGTCCTAGTTGGACAGTCTACAATGAGCAGTTCTTC.

J is TRBJ2-4 and V is TRBV4-1; TRBD1 aligns across 9 bases. The CDR3 is 14 residues long. The germline gives CDR1 MGHRA, CDR2 YSYEKL. V lost 1 base to trimming and J lost 5 bases; unmatched junction nucleotides: 0. CDR3 in amino acids: CASSQGTGENIQYF. CDR3 in DNA: TGCGCCAGCAGCCAAGGGACAGGGGAAAACATTCAGTACTTC.

V is TRBV4-1 and J is TRBJ1-1; no clear D gene. CDR3 length: 16 residues. V shed 1 base and J shed 0 bases, with 12 bases lying between them. Germline V gene lookup returns CDR1 MGHRA and CDR2 YSYEKL. CDR3: CASSQGPGGMNTEAFF. The CDR3 DNA is TGCGCCAGCAGCCAAGGGCCGGGCGGCATGAACACTGAAGCTTTCTTT.

The V and J genes are TRBV6-1 and TRBJ1-6; D unresolved. Germline loops: CDR1 MNHNS, CDR2 SASEGT. V lost 4 bases and J 7 bases, leaving 11 bases between the germline ends. This CDR3 region has 14 residues. Written as DNA, the CDR3 is TGTGCCAGCAGTGTGGGAGTGGGGAATTCACCCCTCCACTTT. This translates into CASSVGVGNSPLHF.

The chain joins TRBV11-3 to TRBJ2-1; 10 bases match TRBD2. V gave up 5 bases and J gave up 4 bases; unmatched junction bases: 8. Germline V gene sequence: CDR1 SGHNT, CDR2 YENEEA. The CDR3 runs to 16 residues. The CDR3 spells CASSQRLAGGYNEQFF. Here the CDR3 DNA reads TGTGCCAGCAGCCAGCGATTAGCGGGAGGATACAATGAGCAGTTCTTC.

V and J are TRBV19 and TRBJ1-5, with a tentative D call TRBD1 (5 bases). Germline assignment: CDR1 LNHDA and CDR2 SQIVND (reference sequence). The CDR3 covers 16 residues. With 7 bases removed from V and 2 bases from J, the gap between germline ends came to 18 bases. The CDR3 reads CASKKGPGGGNQPQHF. The CDR3 bases are TGTGCCAGTAAGAAGGGCCCGGGGGGTGGCAATCAGCCCCAGCATTTT.

The genes are TRBV6-6 and TRBJ2-7; D assignment may be TRBD1 or TRBD2 (5 bases each). There are 13 residues in the CDR3. Germline V CDR1 and CDR2: MNHNY, SVGAGI (reference sequence). Trimming pared 4 bases from V and 2 bases from J, leaving 9 bases between. Written as DNA, the CDR3 is TGTGCCAGCAGTTGGGACGGGACCTACGAGCAGTACTTC. It encodes CASSWDGTYEQYF.

The V and J genes are TRBV28 and TRBJ2-1; weak D call: TRBD2 (6 bases). This CDR3 is built from 14 residues. The ends were cut back, 7 bases at V and 8 bases at J, with 18 bases in the middle. Looked up from germline, CDR1 is MDHEN and CDR2 is SYDVKM. The CDR3, as DNA: TGTGCCAGCATGTCGGGAGTAGGTATCGATGAGCAGTTCTTC. Amino acids: CASMSGVGIDEQFF.

In the case of this clone: This same CDR3 is encoded by further DNA sequences in the sample. The J gene is TRBJ1-1, the V gene TRBV7-8; no reliable D call. The CDR3 runs 14 residues. The V end was cut by 1 base, the J end by 1 base, with 7 bases between. Germline V gene sequence: CDR1 SGHVS, CDR2 FQNEAQ. DNA for the CDR3: TGTGCCAGCAGCTTAGTGGCGGGGAACACTGAAGCTTTCTTT. Translation: CASSLVAGNTEAFF.

The chain links TRBV7-2 to TRBJ2-3; D gene unclear. Trimming shortened V by 5 bases and J by 2 bases, and 8 bases separated the two germline ends. Germline V gene lookup returns CDR1 SGHTA and CDR2 FQGNSA. This CDR3 region has 13 residues. CDR3 residues: CASSTVHTDTQYF. The CDR3 nucleotides read TGTGCCAGCAGCACCGTGCACACAGATACGCAGTATTTT.

V gene TRBV6-4 combines with J gene TRBJ2-1; the match to TRBD2 covers 11 bases. CDR1 MRHNA and CDR2 SNTAGT come from the germline V gene. CDR3 length: 15 amino acids. After removal of 5 bases from V and 3 bases from J, the junction contained 3 bases not matched to a gene. CDR3 loop: CASSLTSGNYNEQFF. CDR3 DNA sequence: TGTGCCAGCAGTCTGACTAGCGGGAACTACAATGAGCAGTTCTTC.

This rearrangement joins TRBV15 to TRBJ1-1, with D possibly being TRBD1 (5 bases). The V end lost 6 bases, the J end lost 1 base, and 15 bases lay between the germline ends. The CDR3 runs to 15 residues. Germline CDR1 reads LNHNV; CDR2 reads YYDKDF (reference sequence). The CDR3 loop reads CATSWGQGRNTEAFF. The CDR3 DNA follows: TGTGCCACCAGTTGGGGCCAGGGACGGAACACTGAAGCTTTCTTT.

The chain combines TRBV7-8 with TRBJ2-7; 11 bases are a match to TRBD2. Losses at the gene ends were 4 bases for V and 6 bases for J; bases not matched to a gene: 8. The CDR3 runs to 15 residues. Germline-derived CDR1 and CDR2 are SGHVS and FQNEAQ. CDR3 nucleotide sequence: TGTGCCAGCAGCTCCATAGCGGGAGGGCCCCCCGAGCAGTACTTC. This gives the protein CASSSIAGGPPEQYF.

The rearrangement joins TRBV5-1 to TRBJ1-1, with D perhaps TRBD1 (5 bases). The germline V and J ends were trimmed by 2 bases and 4 bases, with 12 bases remaining between them. The CDR3 has 14 residues. The germline CDR1 and CDR2 sequences are SGHRS and YFSETQ. DNA for the CDR3: TGCGCCAGCAGCTTTGGGGGATTTGGCACTGAAGCTTTCTTT. It codes for CASSFGGFGTEAFF.

The chain couples TRBV19 to TRBJ2-7; 9 bases fit TRBD2. The CDR3 extends over 13 amino acids. Trimming removed 2 bases from V and 13 bases from J; junction bases left unmatched: 9. Germline V lookup: CDR1 LNHDA, CDR2 SQIVND (reference sequence). In nucleotides, the CDR3 is TGTGCCAGTAGTATACGAGTAGCGGGAGAGGTATACTTC. Translated, it gives CASSIRVAGEVYF. The full variable domain, in which reference TRBV19 and TRBJ2-7 provide the parts outside the CDR3, is DGGITQSPKYLFRKEGQNVTLSCEQNLNHDAMYWYRQDPGQGLRLIYYSQIVNDFQKGDIAEGYSVSREKKESFPLTVTSAQKNPTAFYLCASSIRVAGEVYFGPGTRLTVT.

V is TRBV6-1 and J is TRBJ1-2; 7 nucleotides align to TRBD1. After removal of 5 bases from V and 13 bases from J, the junction contained 10 bases not matched to a gene. From germline, CDR1 is MNHNS and CDR2 SASEGT. CDR3 size: 12 residues. The CDR3 spells CASSSPGQHVTF. CDR3 in DNA: TGTGCCAGCAGTTCTCCGGGACAGCACGTCACCTTC.

As regards this clone: This likely comes from a read error, as the CDR3 has no conserved phenylalanine or tryptophan at its end. No DNA is shown, since the ends of the CDR3 on it are uncertain; the CDR3 is the one TCRdb lists. This chain connects TRBV6-6 to TRBJ1-1; TRBD1, the table's D call, lacks a check against the DNA. The CDR3 spans 13 amino acids, including both terminal residues. The V gene's germline CDR1 is MNHNY and CDR2 SVGAGI (reference sequence). The CDR3 loop is CASSVGPTGSTPG.

This clone was recorded once. This chain connects TRBV29-1 to TRBJ2-7, with a tentative D call TRBD1 (8 bases). With 5 bases removed from V and 6 bases from J, the gap between germline ends came to 17 bases. Germline V CDR1 and CDR2: SQVTM, ANQGSEA. This CDR3 has 13 amino acids. CDR3 sequence: CSVYRGGFSEQYF. CDR3 bases: TGCAGCGTTTACAGGGGGGGGTTCTCCGAGCAGTACTTC.

This rearrangement joins TRBV7-9 to TRBJ1-4; 7 bases are a match to TRBD1. The CDR3 is made up of 17 amino acids. J gave up 4 bases and V 1 base, and 9 bases lay outside the gene matches. Germline lookup yields CDR1 SEHNR and CDR2 FQNEAQ (reference sequence). CDR3 bases: TGTGCCAGCAGCTTAGGAGTAGACAGGGACTTTAATGAAAAACTGTTTTTT. Translation: CASSLGVDRDFNEKLFF.

The V and J genes are TRBV7-9 and TRBJ1-4; D is uncertain. The germline CDR1 and CDR2 sequences are SEHNR and FQNEAQ (reference sequence). This CDR3 has 15 amino acids. V lost 6 bases and J lost 0, with 11 bases in between. CDR3 coding DNA: TGTGCCAGCAGTCCACTGGGCGCAACTAATGAAAAACTGTTTTTT. It codes for CASSPLGATNEKLFF.

V and J are TRBV6-1 and TRBJ2-2; perhaps TRBD2 as D (6 bases). The CDR3 is made up of 14 amino acids. Germline lookup yields CDR1 MNHNS and CDR2 SASEGT. The V and J ends lost 6 bases and 2 bases respectively, with 10 bases between them. The CDR3: CASSGTLNTGELFF. CDR3 nucleotide sequence: TGTGCCAGCAGCGGGACTTTAAACACCGGGGAGCTGTTTTTT.

This clone was picked up one time. The V gene is TRBV2, the J gene TRBJ1-1; perhaps TRBD1 as D (5 bases). CDR1 and CDR2 from the germline V gene are SNHLY and FYNNEI. V shed 5 bases and J shed 6 bases, with 16 bases lying between them. This CDR3 is built from 14 residues. The chain's CDR3 is CASSTRGYAAEAFF. In DNA, the CDR3 is TGTGCCAGCAGTACCCGGGGGTACGCGGCTGAAGCTTTCTTT.

The rearrangement links TRBV7-8 to TRBJ2-1; D is undetermined. The V end lost 5 bases, the J end lost 4 bases, and 9 bases lay between the germline ends. The germline gives CDR1 SGHVS, CDR2 FQNEAQ. The CDR3 is 13 residues long. The CDR3 sequence is CASSKTKYNEQFF. The DNA of the CDR3 is TGTGCCAGCAGCAAGACCAAATACAATGAGCAGTTCTTC.

This chain uses TRBV5-1 with TRBJ2-7; TRBD1 matches 8 bases. This CDR3 has 14 residues. Germline loops: CDR1 SGHRS, CDR2 YFSETQ. V was clipped by 0 bases and J by 6 bases; unmatched bases: 5. DNA for the CDR3: TGCGCCAGCAGCTTGGAGGTGGACAGGGCCGAGCAGTACTTC. Its translation is CASSLEVDRAEQYF.

This chain joins TRBV19 and TRBJ1-2; TRBD1 is a possible D gene (6 bases). There are 15 residues in the CDR3. Germline values: CDR1 LNHDA, CDR2 SQIVND (reference sequence). Trimming removed 6 bases from V and 4 bases from J, with 18 bases in between. As DNA, the CDR3 is TGTGCCAGTAGCCCCAAGAGGGGGGCGGCCTATGGCTACACCTTC. Its translation: CASSPKRGAAYGYTF.

The gene calls are TRBV2 and TRBJ2-1; the match to TRBD2 covers 11 bases. The junction had 4 bases not matched to a gene; V was cut back by 3 bases and J by 3 bases. Germline lookup yields CDR1 SNHLY and CDR2 FYNNEI. CDR3 length equals 16 residues. CDR3 coding DNA: TGTGCCAGCAGTGACTTGACTAGCGGGGACTACAATGAGCAGTTCTTC. The encoded protein is CASSDLTSGDYNEQFF.